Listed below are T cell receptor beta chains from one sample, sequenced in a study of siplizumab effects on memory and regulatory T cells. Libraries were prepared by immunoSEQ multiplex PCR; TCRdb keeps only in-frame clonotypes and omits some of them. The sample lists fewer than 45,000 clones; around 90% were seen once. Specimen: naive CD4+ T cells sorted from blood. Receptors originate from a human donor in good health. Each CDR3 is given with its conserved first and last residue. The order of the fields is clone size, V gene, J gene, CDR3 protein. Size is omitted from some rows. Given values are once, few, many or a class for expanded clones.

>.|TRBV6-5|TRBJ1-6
CASSPRRDGHSPLHF
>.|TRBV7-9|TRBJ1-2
CASSAEQGNGYTF
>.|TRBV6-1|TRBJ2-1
CASSVWSRVVGEQFF
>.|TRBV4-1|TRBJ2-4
CASSPSGSAKNIQYF
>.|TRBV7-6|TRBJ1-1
CASSASTGNTEAFF
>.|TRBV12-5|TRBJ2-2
CASGLGQGAGGGELFF
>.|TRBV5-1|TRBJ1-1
CASSLDALNTEAFF
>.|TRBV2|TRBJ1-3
CASSERAPWGNTIYF
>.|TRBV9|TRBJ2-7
CASSVADRDYEQYF
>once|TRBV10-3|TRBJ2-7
CAISESLGTAYEQYF
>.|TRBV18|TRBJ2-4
CASSPPGLAKNIQYF